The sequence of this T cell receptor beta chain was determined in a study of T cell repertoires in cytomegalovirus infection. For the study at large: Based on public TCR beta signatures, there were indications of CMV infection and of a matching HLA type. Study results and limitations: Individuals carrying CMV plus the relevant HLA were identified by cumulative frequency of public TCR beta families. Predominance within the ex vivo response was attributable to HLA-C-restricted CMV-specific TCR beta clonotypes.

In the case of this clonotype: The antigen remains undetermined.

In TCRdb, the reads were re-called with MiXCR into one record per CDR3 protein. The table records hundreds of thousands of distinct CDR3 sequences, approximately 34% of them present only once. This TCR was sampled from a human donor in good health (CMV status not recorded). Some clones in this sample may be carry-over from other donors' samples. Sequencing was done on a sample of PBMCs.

The CDR3 spells CASTRAPSGETQYF. In DNA, the CDR3 is TGTGCCAGCACCAGGGCCCCAAGTGGAGAGACCCAGTACTTC. The rearrangement uses TRBV6-1 and TRBJ2-5; D perhaps matches TRBD1 (5 bases). Germline V lookup: CDR1 MNHNS, CDR2 SASEGT. V lost 7 bases and J lost 4, with 16 bases in between. The CDR3 has 14 amino acids.